The TCR beta chain under discussion was sequenced for a study of control samples from healthy donors and cancer patients. TCRdb's table, derived via immunoSEQ multiplex PCR, lists solely in-frame clones and lacks some. The sample has 100,000 or so clones; 83% are singletons. The CDR3 has 14 amino acids. Trimming pared 1 base from V and 6 bases from J, leaving 12 bases between. The germline gives CDR1 SEHNR, CDR2 FQNEAQ (reference sequence). This sequence joins TRBV7-9 and TRBJ1-1; unclear D gene. The receptor comes from a woman aged 50 to 60 in good health. The specimen sequenced was blood. CDR3 protein: CASSLVTLSPEAFF. In nucleotides, the CDR3 is TGTGCCAGCAGCTTAGTAACCTTGTCTCCTGAAGCTTTCTTT.